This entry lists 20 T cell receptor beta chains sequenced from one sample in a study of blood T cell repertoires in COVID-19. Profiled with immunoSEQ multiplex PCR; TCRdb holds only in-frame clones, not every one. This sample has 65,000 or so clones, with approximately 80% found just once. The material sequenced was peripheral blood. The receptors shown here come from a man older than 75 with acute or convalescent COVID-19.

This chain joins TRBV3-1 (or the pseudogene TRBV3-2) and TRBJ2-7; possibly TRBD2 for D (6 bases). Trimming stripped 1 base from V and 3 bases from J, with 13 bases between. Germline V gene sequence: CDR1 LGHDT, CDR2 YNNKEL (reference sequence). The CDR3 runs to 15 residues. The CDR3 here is CASSQATSGGYEQYF. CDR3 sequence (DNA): TGTGCCAGCAGCCAAGCCACTTCCGGGGGCTACGAGCAGTACTTC.

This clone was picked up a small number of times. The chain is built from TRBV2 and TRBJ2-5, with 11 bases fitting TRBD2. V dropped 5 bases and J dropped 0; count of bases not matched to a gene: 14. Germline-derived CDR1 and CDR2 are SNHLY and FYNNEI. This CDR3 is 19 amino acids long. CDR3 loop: CASSSSNSGGASYQETQYF. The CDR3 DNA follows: TGTGCCAGCAGTTCCTCTAATAGCGGGGGGGCTTCTTACCAAGAGACCCAGTACTTC.

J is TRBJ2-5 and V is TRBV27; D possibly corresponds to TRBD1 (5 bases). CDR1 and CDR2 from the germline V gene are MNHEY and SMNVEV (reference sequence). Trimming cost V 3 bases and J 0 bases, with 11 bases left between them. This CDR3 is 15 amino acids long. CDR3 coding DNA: TGTGCCAGCAGTTTTCGACAGCAGTACCAAGAGACCCAGTACTTC. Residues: CASSFRQQYQETQYF.

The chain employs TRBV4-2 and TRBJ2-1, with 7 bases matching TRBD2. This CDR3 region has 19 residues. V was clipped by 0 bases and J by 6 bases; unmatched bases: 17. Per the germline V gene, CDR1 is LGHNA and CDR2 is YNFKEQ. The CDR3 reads CASSQETWGGALGRNEQFF. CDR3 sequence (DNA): TGTGCCAGCAGCCAAGAAACATGGGGAGGGGCCTTGGGGCGCAATGAGCAGTTCTTC.

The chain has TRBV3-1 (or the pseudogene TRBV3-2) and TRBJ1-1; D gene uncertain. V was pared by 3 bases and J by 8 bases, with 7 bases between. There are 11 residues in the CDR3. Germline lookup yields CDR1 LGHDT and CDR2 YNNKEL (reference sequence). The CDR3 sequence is CASSHPGEAFF. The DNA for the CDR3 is TGTGCCAGCAGCCACCCAGGCGAAGCTTTCTTT.

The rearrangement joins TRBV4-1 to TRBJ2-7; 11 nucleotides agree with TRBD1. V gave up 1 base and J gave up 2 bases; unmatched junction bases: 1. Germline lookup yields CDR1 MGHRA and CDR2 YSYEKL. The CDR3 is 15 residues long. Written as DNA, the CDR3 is TGCGCCAGCAGCCAAGGGACAGGGGGCACCTACGAGCAGTACTTC. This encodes CASSQGTGGTYEQYF.

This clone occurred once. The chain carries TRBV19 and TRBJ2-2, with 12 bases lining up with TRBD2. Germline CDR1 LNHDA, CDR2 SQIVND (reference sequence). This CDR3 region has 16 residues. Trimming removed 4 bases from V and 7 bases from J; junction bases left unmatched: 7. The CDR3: CASSTGTSGGIGELFF. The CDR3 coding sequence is TGTGCCAGTAGTACCGGCACTAGCGGGGGGATCGGGGAGCTGTTTTTT. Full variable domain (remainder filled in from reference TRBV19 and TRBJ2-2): DGGITQSPKYLFRKEGQNVTLSCEQNLNHDAMYWYRQDPGQGLRLIYYSQIVNDFQKGDIAEGYSVSREKKESFPLTVTSAQKNPTAFYLCASSTGTSGGIGELFFGEGSRLTVL.

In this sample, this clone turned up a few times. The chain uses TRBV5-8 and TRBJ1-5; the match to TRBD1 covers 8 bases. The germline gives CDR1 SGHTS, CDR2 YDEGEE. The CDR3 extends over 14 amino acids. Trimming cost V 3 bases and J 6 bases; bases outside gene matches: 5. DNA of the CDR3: TGTGCCAGCAGCTCCCGGACAGGGCCTCAGCCCCAGCATTTT. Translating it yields CASSSRTGPQPQHF.

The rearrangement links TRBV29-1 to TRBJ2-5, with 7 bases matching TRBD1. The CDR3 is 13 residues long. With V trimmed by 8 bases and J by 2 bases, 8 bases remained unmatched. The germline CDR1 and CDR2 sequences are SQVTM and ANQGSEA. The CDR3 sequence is CSTDSGGQETQYF. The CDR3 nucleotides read TGCAGCACAGATTCAGGGGGACAAGAGACCCAGTACTTC.

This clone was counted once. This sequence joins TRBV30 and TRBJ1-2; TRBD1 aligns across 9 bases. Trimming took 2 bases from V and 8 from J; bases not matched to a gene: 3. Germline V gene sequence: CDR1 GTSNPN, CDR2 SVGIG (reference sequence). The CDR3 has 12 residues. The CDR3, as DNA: TGTGCCTGGAGTCCTGGACAGGGGGGCTACACCTTC. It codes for CAWSPGQGGYTF.

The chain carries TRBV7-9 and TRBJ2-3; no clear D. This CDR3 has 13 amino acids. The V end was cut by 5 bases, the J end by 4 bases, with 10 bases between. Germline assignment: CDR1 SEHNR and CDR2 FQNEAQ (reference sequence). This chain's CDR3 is CASSPRGPDTQYF. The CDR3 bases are TGTGCCAGCAGCCCTAGAGGCCCAGATACGCAGTATTTT.

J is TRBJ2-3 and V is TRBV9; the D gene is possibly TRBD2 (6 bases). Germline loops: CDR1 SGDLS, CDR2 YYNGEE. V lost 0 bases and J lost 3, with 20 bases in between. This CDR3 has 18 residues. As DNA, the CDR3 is TGTGCCAGCAGCGTAGACCCGGGTGTGGGGGGAATGACAGATACGCAGTATTTT. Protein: CASSVDPGVGGMTDTQYF.

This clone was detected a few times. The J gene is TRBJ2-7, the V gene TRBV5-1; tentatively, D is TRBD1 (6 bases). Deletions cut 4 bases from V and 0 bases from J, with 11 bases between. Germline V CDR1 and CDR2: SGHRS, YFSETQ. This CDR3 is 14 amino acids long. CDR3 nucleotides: TGCGCCAGCAGCCACCGGGACAACTCCTACGAGCAGTACTTC. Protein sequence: CASSHRDNSYEQYF. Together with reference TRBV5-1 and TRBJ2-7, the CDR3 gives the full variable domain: KAGVTQTPRYLIKTRGQQVTLSCSPISGHRSVSWYQQTPGQGLQFLFEYFSETQRNKGNFPGRFSGRQFSNSRSEMNVSTLELGDSALYLCASSHRDNSYEQYFGPGTRLTVT.

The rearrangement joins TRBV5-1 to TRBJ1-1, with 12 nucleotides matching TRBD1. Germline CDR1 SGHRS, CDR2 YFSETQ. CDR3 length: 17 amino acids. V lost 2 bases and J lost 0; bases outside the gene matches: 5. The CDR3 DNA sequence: TGCGCCAGCAGCTTCCGGGACAGGGGGCAACTGAACACTGAAGCTTTCTTT. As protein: CASSFRDRGQLNTEAFF.

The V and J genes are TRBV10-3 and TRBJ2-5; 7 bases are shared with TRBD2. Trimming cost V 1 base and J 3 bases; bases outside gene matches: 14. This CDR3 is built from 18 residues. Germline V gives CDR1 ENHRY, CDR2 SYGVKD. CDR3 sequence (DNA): TGTGCCATCAGTGAGTGGGGTCCCGAGCTAGCGGAAGAAGAGACCCAGTACTTC. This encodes CAISEWGPELAEEETQYF.

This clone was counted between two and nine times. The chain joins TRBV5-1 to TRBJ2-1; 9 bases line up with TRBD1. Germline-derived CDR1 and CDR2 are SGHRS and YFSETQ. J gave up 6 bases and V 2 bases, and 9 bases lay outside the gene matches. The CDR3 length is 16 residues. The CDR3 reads CASSFPGQGAFNEQFF. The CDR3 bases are TGCGCCAGCAGCTTCCCGGGACAGGGCGCCTTCAATGAGCAGTTCTTC.

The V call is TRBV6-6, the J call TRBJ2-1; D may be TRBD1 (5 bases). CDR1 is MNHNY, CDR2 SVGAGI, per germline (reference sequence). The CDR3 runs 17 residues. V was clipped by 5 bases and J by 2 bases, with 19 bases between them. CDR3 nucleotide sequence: TGTGCCAGCAGTCAATGGGGCCACAGAAACCCCTACAATGAGCAGTTCTTC. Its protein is CASSQWGHRNPYNEQFF.

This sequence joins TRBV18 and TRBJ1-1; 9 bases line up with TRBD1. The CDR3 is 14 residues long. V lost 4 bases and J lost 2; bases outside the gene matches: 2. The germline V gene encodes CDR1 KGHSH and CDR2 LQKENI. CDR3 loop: CASSLQGANTEAFF. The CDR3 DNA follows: TGTGCCAGCTCACTACAGGGGGCTAACACTGAAGCTTTCTTT.

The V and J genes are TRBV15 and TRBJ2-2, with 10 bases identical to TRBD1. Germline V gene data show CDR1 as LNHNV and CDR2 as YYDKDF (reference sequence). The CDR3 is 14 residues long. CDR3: CGARDRGNTGELFF. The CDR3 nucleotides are TGTGGAGCGCGGGACAGGGGGAACACCGGGGAGCTGTTTTTT.

The CDR3 spells CATSNPNAETQYF. The CDR3 coding sequence is TGTGCCACCAGCAACCCCAACGCGGAGACCCAGTACTTC. This chain uses TRBV15 with TRBJ2-5; D is unresolved. The germline V and J ends were trimmed by 4 bases and 5 bases, with 11 bases remaining between them. The V gene's germline CDR1 is LNHNV and CDR2 YYDKDF (reference sequence). CDR3 length equals 13 residues. The whole variable domain, filled in from reference TRBV15 and TRBJ2-5, reads DAMVIQNPRYQVTQFGKPVTLSCSQTLNHNVMYWYQQKSSQAPKLLFHYYDKDFNNEADTPDNFQSRRPNTSFCFLDIRSPGLGDTAMYLCATSNPNAETQYFGPGTRLLVL.